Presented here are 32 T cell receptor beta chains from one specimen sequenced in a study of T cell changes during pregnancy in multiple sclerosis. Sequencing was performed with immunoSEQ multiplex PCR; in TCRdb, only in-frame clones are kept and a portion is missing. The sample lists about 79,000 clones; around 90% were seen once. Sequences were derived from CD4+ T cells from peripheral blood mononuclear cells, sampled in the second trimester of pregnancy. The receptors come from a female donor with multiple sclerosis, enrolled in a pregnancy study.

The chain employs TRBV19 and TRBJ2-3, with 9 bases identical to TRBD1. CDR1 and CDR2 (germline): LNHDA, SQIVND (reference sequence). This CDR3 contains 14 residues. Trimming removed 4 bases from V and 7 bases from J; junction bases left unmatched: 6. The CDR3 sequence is CASSTPDRGNTQYF. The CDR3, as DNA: TGTGCCAGTAGTACTCCGGACAGGGGAAATACGCAGTATTTT.

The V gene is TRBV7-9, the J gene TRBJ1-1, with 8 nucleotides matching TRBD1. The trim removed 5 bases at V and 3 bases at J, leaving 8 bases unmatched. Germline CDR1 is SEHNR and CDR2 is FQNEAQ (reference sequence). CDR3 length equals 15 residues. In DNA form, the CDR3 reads TGTGCCAGCAGCGATAGCGACAGGGGAGACACTGAAGCTTTCTTT. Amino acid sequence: CASSDSDRGDTEAFF.

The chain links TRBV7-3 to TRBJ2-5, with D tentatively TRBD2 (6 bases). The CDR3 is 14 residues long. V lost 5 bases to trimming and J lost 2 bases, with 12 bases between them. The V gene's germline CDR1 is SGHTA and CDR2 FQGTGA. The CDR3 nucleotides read TGTGCCAGCAGCCGGGCCCGGGGGCAAGAGACCCAGTACTTC. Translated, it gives CASSRARGQETQYF.

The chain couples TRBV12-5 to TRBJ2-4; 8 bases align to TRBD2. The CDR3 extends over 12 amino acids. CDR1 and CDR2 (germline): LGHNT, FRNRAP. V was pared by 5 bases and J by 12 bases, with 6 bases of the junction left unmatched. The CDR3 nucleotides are TGTGCTAGTGGTCCCTACGGGGGGGATCAGTACTTC. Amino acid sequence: CASGPYGGDQYF.

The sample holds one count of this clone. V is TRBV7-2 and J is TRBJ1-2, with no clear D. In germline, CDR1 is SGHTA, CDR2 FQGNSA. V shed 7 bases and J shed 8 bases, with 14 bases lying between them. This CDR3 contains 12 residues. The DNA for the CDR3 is TGTGCCAGCACGAATTCCCCGGGAGGCTACACCTTC. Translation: CASTNSPGGYTF.

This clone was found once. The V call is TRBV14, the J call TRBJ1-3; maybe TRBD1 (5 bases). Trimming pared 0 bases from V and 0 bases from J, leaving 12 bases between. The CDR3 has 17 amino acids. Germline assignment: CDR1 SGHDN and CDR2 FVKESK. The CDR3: CASSQDRGQLSGNTIYF. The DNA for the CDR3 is TGTGCCAGCAGCCAAGATAGGGGCCAGCTCTCTGGAAACACCATATATTTT.

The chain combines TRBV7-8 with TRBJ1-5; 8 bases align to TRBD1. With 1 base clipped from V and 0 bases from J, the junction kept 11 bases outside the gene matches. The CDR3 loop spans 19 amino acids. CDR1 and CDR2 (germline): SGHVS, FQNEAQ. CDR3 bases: TGTGCCAGCAGCTTAGAGGGACAGGCGGGCGGATTTAGCAATCAGCCCCAGCATTTT. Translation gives CASSLEGQAGGFSNQPQHF. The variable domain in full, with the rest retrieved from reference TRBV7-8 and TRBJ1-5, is GAGVSQSPRYKVAKRGQDVALRCDPISGHVSLFWYQQALGQGPEFLTYFQNEAQLDKSGLPSDRFFAERPEGSVSTLKIQRTQQEDSAVYLCASSLEGQAGGFSNQPQHFGDGTRLSIL.

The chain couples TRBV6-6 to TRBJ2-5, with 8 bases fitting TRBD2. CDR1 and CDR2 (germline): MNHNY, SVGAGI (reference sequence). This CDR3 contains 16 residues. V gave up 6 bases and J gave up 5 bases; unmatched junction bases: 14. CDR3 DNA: TGTGCCAGCAGACTCTTAGCGGGGAGCAGGACGGAGACCCAGTACTTC. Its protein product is CASRLLAGSRTETQYF.

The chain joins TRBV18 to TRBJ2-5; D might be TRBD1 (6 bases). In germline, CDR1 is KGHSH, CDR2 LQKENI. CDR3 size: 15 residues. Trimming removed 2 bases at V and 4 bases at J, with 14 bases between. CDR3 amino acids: CASSPGRGSRETQYF. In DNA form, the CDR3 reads TGTGCCAGCTCACCAGGCAGGGGATCTAGAGAGACCCAGTACTTC.

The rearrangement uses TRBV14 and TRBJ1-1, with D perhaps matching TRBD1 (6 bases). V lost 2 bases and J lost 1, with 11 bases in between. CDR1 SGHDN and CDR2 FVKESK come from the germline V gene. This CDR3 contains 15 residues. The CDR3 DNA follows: TGTGCCAGCAGCCAAAGAACAGGGAAGAACACTGAAGCTTTCTTT. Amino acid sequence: CASSQRTGKNTEAFF.

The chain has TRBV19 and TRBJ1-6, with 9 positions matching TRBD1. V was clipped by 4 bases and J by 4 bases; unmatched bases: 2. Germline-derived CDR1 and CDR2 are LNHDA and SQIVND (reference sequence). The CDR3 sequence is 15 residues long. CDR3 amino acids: CASSTDRGYNSPLHF. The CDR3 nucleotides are TGTGCCAGTAGTACGGACAGGGGTTATAATTCACCCCTCCACTTT.

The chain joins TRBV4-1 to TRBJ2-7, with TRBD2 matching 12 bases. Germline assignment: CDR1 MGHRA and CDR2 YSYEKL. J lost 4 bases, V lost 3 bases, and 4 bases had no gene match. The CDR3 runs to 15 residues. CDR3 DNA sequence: TGCGCCAGCAGCCAGACTAGCGGGAGTAAGTACGAGCAGTACTTC. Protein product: CASSQTSGSKYEQYF.

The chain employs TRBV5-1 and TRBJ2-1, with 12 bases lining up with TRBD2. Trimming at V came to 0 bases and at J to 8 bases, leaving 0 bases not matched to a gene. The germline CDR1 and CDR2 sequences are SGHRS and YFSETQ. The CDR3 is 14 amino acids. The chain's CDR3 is CASSLASGRDEQFF. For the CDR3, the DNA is TGCGCCAGCAGCTTGGCTAGCGGGAGGGATGAGCAGTTCTTC.

The CDR3 loop is CASNEEGWSNQPQHF. For the CDR3, the DNA is TGTGCCAGCAATGAGGAGGGCTGGAGCAATCAGCCCCAGCATTTT. J is TRBJ1-5 and V is TRBV6-1; D not certain. CDR1 MNHNS and CDR2 SASEGT come from the germline V gene. Between the trimmed V and J ends, which lost 7 bases and 1 base, there was a span of 14 bases. The CDR3 consists of 15 residues.

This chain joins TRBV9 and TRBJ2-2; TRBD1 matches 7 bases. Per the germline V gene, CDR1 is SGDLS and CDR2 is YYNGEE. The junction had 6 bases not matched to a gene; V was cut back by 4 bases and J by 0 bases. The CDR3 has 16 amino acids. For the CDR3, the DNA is TGTGCCAGCAGCCTTACCGGGACAGCGAACACCGGGGAGCTGTTTTTT. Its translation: CASSLTGTANTGELFF.

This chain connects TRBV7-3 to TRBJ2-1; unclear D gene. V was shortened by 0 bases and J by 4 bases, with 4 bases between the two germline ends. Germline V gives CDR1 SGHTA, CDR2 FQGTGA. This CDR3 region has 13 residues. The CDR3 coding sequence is TGTGCCAGCAGCTTAACCAGGTACAATGAGCAGTTCTTC. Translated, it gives CASSLTRYNEQFF. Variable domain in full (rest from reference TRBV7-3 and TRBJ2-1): GAGVSQTPSNKVTEKGKYVELRCDPISGHTALYWYRQSLGQGPEFLIYFQGTGAADDSGLPNDRFFAVRPEGSVSTLKIQRTERGDSAVYLCASSLTRYNEQFFGPGTRLTVL.

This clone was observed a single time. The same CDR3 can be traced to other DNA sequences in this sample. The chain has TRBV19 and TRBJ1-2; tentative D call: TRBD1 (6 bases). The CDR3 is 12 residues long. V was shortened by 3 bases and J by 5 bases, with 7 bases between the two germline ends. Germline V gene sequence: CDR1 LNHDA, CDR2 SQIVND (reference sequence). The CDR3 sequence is CASSIQGYGYTF. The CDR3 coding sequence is TGTGCCAGTAGTATTCAGGGGTATGGCTACACCTTC.

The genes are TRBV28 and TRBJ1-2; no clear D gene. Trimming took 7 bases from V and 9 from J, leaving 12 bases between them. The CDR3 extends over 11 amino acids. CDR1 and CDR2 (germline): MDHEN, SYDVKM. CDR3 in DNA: TGTGCCAGCAATAGGGTCGGGAGCTACACCTTC. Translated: CASNRVGSYTF.

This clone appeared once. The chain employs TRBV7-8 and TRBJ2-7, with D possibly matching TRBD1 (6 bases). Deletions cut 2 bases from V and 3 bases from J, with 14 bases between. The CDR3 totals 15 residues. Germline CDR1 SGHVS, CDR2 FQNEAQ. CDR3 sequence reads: CASSLRAGADYEQYF. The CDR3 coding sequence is TGTGCCAGCAGCTTAAGGGCAGGGGCCGACTACGAGCAGTACTTC.

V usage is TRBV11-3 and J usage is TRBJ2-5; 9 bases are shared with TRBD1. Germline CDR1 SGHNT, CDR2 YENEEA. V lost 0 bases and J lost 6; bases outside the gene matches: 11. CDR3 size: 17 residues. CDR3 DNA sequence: TGTGCCAGCAGCTTAGATCCCTCGACAGGGGGAGGACAGACCCAGTACTTC. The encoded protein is CASSLDPSTGGGQTQYF.

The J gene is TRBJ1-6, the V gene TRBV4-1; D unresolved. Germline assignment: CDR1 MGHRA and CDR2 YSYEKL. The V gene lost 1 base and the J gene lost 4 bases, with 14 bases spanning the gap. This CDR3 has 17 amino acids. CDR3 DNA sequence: TGCGCCAGCAGCCAAGCCGACCGGGGAGAGTATAATTCACCCCTCCACTTT. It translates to CASSQADRGEYNSPLHF.

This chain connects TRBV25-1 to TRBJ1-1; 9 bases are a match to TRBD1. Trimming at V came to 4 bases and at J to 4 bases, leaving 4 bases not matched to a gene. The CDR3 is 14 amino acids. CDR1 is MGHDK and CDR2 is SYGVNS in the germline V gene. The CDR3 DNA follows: TGTGCCAGCAGTGTAACAGGGGGCATCACTGAAGCTTTCTTT. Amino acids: CASSVTGGITEAFF.

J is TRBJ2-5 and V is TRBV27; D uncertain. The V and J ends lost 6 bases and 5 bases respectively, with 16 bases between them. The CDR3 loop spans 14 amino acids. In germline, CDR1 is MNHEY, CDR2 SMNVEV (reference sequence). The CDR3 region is CASSPGNLQETQYF. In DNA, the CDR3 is TGTGCCAGCAGCCCTGGTAACCTTCAGGAGACCCAGTACTTC.

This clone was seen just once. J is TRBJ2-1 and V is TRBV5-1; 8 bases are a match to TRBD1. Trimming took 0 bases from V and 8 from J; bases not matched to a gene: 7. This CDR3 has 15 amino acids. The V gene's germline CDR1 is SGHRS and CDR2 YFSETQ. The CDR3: CASSLGQGAMDEQFF. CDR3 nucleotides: TGCGCCAGCAGCTTGGGGCAGGGGGCTATGGATGAGCAGTTCTTC.

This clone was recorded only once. CDR3 protein: CASSSDRGRQPQHF. Written as DNA, the CDR3 is TGTGCCAGCTCCTCGGACAGGGGGCGTCAGCCCCAGCATTTT. J is TRBJ1-5 and V is TRBV18; 11 bases map to TRBD1. The CDR3 has 14 residues. Losses at the gene ends were 6 bases for V and 6 bases for J; bases not matched to a gene: 4. The germline V gene encodes CDR1 KGHSH and CDR2 LQKENI.

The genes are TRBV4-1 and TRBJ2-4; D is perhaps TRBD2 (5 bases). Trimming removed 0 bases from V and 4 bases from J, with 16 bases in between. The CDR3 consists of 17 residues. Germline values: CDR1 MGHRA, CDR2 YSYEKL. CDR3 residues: CASSQEPGKQGKNIQYF. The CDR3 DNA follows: TGCGCCAGCAGCCAAGAGCCGGGGAAACAAGGGAAAAACATTCAGTACTTC.

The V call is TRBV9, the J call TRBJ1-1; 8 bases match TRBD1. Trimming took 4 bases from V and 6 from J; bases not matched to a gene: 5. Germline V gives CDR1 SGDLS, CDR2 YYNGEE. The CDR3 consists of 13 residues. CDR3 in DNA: TGTGCCAGCAGCCAAACAGGGGGGGCTGAAGCTTTCTTT. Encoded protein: CASSQTGGAEAFF.

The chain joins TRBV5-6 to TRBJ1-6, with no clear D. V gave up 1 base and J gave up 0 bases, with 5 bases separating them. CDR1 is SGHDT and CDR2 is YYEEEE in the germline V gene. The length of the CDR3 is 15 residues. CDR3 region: CASSLLVSYNSPLHF. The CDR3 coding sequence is TGTGCCAGCAGCTTGTTAGTCTCCTATAATTCACCCCTCCACTTT.

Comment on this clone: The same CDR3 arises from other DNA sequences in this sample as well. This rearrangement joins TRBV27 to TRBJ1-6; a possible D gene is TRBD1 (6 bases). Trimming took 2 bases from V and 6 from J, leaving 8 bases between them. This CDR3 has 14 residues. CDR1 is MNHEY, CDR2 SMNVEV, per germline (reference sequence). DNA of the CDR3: TGTGCCAGCAGTTTACAGGGGCTTAATTCACCCCTCCACTTT. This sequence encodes CASSLQGLNSPLHF.

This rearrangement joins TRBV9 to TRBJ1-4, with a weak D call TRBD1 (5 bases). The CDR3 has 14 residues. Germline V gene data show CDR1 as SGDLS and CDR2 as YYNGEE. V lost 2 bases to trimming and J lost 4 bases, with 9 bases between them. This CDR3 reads CASSVSGHNEKLFF. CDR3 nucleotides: TGTGCCAGCAGCGTGTCAGGGCATAATGAAAAACTGTTTTTT.

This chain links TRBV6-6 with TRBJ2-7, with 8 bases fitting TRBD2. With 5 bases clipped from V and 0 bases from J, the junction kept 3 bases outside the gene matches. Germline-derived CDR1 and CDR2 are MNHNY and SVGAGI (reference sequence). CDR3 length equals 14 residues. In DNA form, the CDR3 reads TGTGCCAGCAGTACAGGACTAGCCTCCTACGAGCAGTACTTC. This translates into CASSTGLASYEQYF.

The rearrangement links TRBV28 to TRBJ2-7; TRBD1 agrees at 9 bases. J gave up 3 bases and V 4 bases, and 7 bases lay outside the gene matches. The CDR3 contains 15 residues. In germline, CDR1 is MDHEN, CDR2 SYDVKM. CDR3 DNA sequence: TGTGCCAGCAGTTCCGTGGACAGGGGTTTCTACGAGCAGTACTTC. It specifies CASSSVDRGFYEQYF. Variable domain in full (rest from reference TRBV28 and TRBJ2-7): DVKVTQSSRYLVKRTGEKVFLECVQDMDHENMFWYRQDPGLGLRLIYFSYDVKMKEKGDIPEGYSVSREKKERFSLILESASTNQTSMYLCASSSVDRGFYEQYFGPGTRLTVT.